A single sample gave rise to the 28 T cell receptor beta chains below, sequenced in a study of long-term antiretroviral therapy in people with HIV. Runs used v3.0 of the immunoSEQ assay and were done at survey level. Measured with immunoSEQ multiplex PCR; TCRdb has only the in-frame clones, and not every one. The sample carries some 16,000 clones, 90% to 95% recorded once. Source: unsorted PBMCs, taken around 10 years after starting antiretroviral therapy. These receptors were obtained from a man aged 30 to 39 with HIV.

CDR3 coding DNA: TGTGCCAGCAGTTACCAAGCCAGGAGCACTGAAGCTTTCTTT. Amino acid sequence: CASSYQARSTEAFF. The chain uses TRBV6-5 and TRBJ1-1; D remains ambiguous. Trimming cost V 2 bases and J 4 bases, with 11 bases left between them. Germline-derived CDR1 and CDR2 are MNHEY and SVGAGI. This CDR3 has 14 residues.

The V gene is TRBV7-9, the J gene TRBJ1-1; tentatively, D is TRBD1 (6 bases). The CDR3 contains 16 residues. Germline V gene data show CDR1 as SEHNR and CDR2 as FQNEAQ (reference sequence). The V end lost 3 bases, the J end lost 0 bases, and 14 bases lay between the germline ends. CDR3 loop: CASSFTGFPVNTEAFF. DNA of the CDR3: TGTGCCAGCAGCTTTACAGGGTTTCCTGTGAACACTGAAGCTTTCTTT. Drawing the rest from reference TRBV7-9 and TRBJ1-1, the complete variable domain is DTGVSQNPRHKITKRGQNVTFRCDPISEHNRLYWYRQTLGQGPEFLTYFQNEAQLEKSRLLSDRFSAERPKGSFSTLEIQRTEQGDSAMYLCASSFTGFPVNTEAFFGQGTRLTVV.

In this sample, this clone turned up once. CDR3 sequence reads: CASSIGGGIADTQYF. The CDR3 region has the DNA TGTGCCAGCAGCATCGGGGGGGGGATCGCAGATACGCAGTATTTT. The chain has TRBV5-4 and TRBJ2-3; 8 bases fit TRBD2. CDR1 is SGHNT, CDR2 YYREEE, per germline (reference sequence). V dropped 4 bases and J dropped 4; count of bases not matched to a gene: 8. This CDR3 has 15 residues.

This clone was seen a single time. J is TRBJ2-1 and V is TRBV2; 10 nucleotides match TRBD1. Germline values: CDR1 SNHLY, CDR2 FYNNEI. V gave up 5 bases and J gave up 6 bases; unmatched junction bases: 10. The CDR3 length is 16 residues. The CDR3 protein is CASSSIPGTGANEQFF. CDR3 nucleotides: TGTGCCAGCAGTTCCATCCCCGGGACAGGGGCCAATGAGCAGTTCTTC.

The rearrangement uses TRBV18 and TRBJ1-5, with a weak D call TRBD1 (5 bases). Germline V gene data show CDR1 as KGHSH and CDR2 as LQKENI. With 0 bases removed from V and 1 base from J, the gap between germline ends came to 10 bases. The CDR3 runs 16 residues. The CDR3 DNA follows: TGTGCCAGCTCACCACCGGGCCCAGGGAGCAATCAGCCCCAGCATTTT. Protein product: CASSPPGPGSNQPQHF.

The chain links TRBV30 to TRBJ2-2; TRBD1 aligns across 8 bases. Germline CDR1 reads GTSNPN; CDR2 reads SVGIG (reference sequence). The length of the CDR3 is 12 residues. CDR3 bases: TGTGCGGGTGACAGGGGTGGCGGGGAGCTGTTTTTT. It specifies CAGDRGGGELFF.

The chain links TRBV7-8 to TRBJ1-5; a weak D match, TRBD1 (5 bases). This CDR3 has 13 residues. Germline V CDR1 and CDR2: SGHVS, FQNEAQ. V lost 3 bases to trimming and J lost 7 bases, with 10 bases between them. CDR3 protein: CASSFSGRQPQHF. CDR3 sequence (DNA): TGTGCCAGCAGCTTTTCAGGGAGGCAGCCCCAGCATTTT.

The rearrangement joins TRBV18 to TRBJ1-5; TRBD1 agrees at 8 bases. Trimming took 0 bases from V and 7 from J; bases not matched to a gene: 8. CDR3 length: 16 amino acids. The germline V gene has CDR1 KGHSH and CDR2 LQKENI. CDR3 region: CASSPPGQGAGQPQHF. CDR3 in DNA: TGTGCCAGCTCACCACCGGGGCAGGGGGCCGGACAGCCCCAGCATTTT. Together with reference TRBV18 and TRBJ1-5, the CDR3 gives the full variable domain: NAGVMQNPRHLVRRRGQEARLRCSPMKGHSHVYWYRQLPEEGLKFMVYLQKENIIDESGMPKERFSAEFPKEGPSILRIQQVVRGDSAAYFCASSPPGQGAGQPQHFGDGTRLSIL.

The chain recombines TRBV29-1 with TRBJ2-3, with 7 bases lining up with TRBD2. There are 17 residues in the CDR3. J was trimmed by 4 bases and V by 7 bases; bases with no gene match: 20. From germline, CDR1 is SQVTM and CDR2 ANQGSEA. The CDR3 spells CSATGGRQYLMADTQYF. The CDR3 region has the DNA TGCAGCGCAACAGGCGGGAGACAGTACCTCATGGCAGATACGCAGTATTTT.

The gene calls are TRBV7-8 and TRBJ2-2; 8 nucleotides align to TRBD2. The CDR3 runs 16 residues. Losses at the gene ends were 5 bases for V and 8 bases for J; bases not matched to a gene: 13. Germline loops: CDR1 SGHVS, CDR2 FQNEAQ. As DNA, the CDR3 is TGTGCCAGCAGCCCGAACGCTCCGCGGGGGGAAGGGGAGCTGTTTTTT. Its translation is CASSPNAPRGEGELFF.

Here the CDR3 DNA reads TGTGCCAGCTCACCGGCCGGAACTAGCAATCAGCCCCAGCATTTT. Residues: CASSPAGTSNQPQHF. The V gene is TRBV18, the J gene TRBJ1-5; D is uncertain. The CDR3 is 15 amino acids. CDR1 and CDR2 (germline): KGHSH, LQKENI. With 3 bases removed from V and 0 bases from J, the gap between germline ends came to 9 bases.

The sample holds one count of this clone. The chain uses TRBV28 and TRBJ1-1, with D perhaps TRBD1 (5 bases). The CDR3 is 15 residues long. Germline CDR1 is MDHEN and CDR2 is SYDVKM. With 5 bases removed from V and 6 bases from J, the gap between germline ends came to 19 bases. The CDR3 spells CASSTPDGPGAEAFF. CDR3 in DNA: TGTGCCAGCAGTACCCCGGACGGGCCGGGGGCTGAAGCTTTCTTT.

V is TRBV7-9 and J is TRBJ2-5; TRBD2 agrees at 14 bases. This CDR3 comprises 16 residues. Losses at the gene ends were 3 bases for V and 3 bases for J; bases not matched to a gene: 3. Germline loops: CDR1 SEHNR, CDR2 FQNEAQ (reference sequence). CDR3 sequence: CASSFGTSGGKETQYF. CDR3 coding DNA: TGTGCCAGCAGCTTTGGGACTAGCGGGGGCAAAGAGACCCAGTACTTC.

This chain links TRBV6-1 with TRBJ2-1; 11 bases map to TRBD1. Germline CDR1 MNHNS, CDR2 SASEGT. This CDR3 comprises 15 residues. The V and J ends lost 1 base and 8 bases, in that order; junction bases with no gene match: 4. CDR3 sequence: CASSEGGTGGHEQFF. The CDR3 DNA reads as TGTGCCAGCAGTGAAGGCGGGACAGGGGGGCATGAGCAGTTCTTC.

V is TRBV28 and J is TRBJ1-4; D uncertain. V shed 5 bases and J shed 8 bases, with 15 bases lying between them. The CDR3 covers 14 residues. Germline-derived CDR1 and CDR2 are MDHEN and SYDVKM. The CDR3 sequence is CASSVGLGIEKLFF. CDR3 coding DNA: TGTGCCAGCAGTGTGGGGTTAGGTATCGAAAAACTGTTTTTT.

This clone was detected once. The chain couples TRBV19 to TRBJ1-1, with D possibly matching TRBD1 (5 bases). The CDR3 runs 16 residues. Germline CDR1 reads LNHDA; CDR2 reads SQIVND (reference sequence). With 5 bases removed from V and 2 bases from J, the gap between germline ends came to 18 bases. The CDR3 sequence is CASSALPDRSNTEAFF. DNA for the CDR3: TGTGCCAGTAGTGCCCTTCCTGACAGATCAAACACTGAAGCTTTCTTT.

V is TRBV2 and J is TRBJ1-1, with TRBD1 matching 10 bases. Germline V gene lookup returns CDR1 SNHLY and CDR2 FYNNEI. With V trimmed by 6 bases and J by 4 bases, 8 bases remained unmatched. The CDR3 extends over 15 amino acids. The CDR3 sequence: CASRGQGSIGTEAFF. CDR3 nucleotide sequence: TGTGCCAGCAGGGGACAGGGGTCGATTGGCACTGAAGCTTTCTTT.

The rearrangement uses TRBV10-3 and TRBJ2-2, with D perhaps matching TRBD2 (7 bases). Trimming took off 8 bases at V and 5 bases at J, with 24 bases between the two ends. CDR3 length: 17 residues. CDR1 is ENHRY and CDR2 is SYGVKD in the germline V gene. Here the CDR3 reads CAIRVPEGGARTGELFF. The CDR3 coding sequence is TGTGCCATCCGTGTCCCGGAGGGGGGGGCTCGGACCGGGGAGCTGTTTTTT.

The rearrangement links TRBV5-1 to TRBJ2-1; D is unresolved. The CDR3 extends over 15 amino acids. Germline lookup yields CDR1 SGHRS and CDR2 YFSETQ. V was shortened by 0 bases and J by 0 bases, with 7 bases between the two germline ends. In DNA form, the CDR3 reads TGCGCCAGCAGCTTGGCTGGGGACTCCTACAATGAGCAGTTCTTC. This gives the protein CASSLAGDSYNEQFF.

V is TRBV11-2 and J is TRBJ1-3, with unresolved D. In germline, CDR1 is SGHAT, CDR2 FQNNGV. The CDR3 extends over 16 amino acids. The V and J ends lost 5 bases and 2 bases respectively, with 16 bases between them. CDR3 residues: CASSDSESDPGNTIYF. The CDR3 DNA follows: TGTGCCAGCAGCGACTCTGAATCCGACCCTGGAAACACCATATATTTT.

For this clone: One end of the junction does not line up with germline, which may come from a read error. This chain connects TRBV7-7 to TRBJ1-2; 7 nucleotides align to TRBD1. Germline CDR1 is SSHAT and CDR2 is FNYEAQ (reference sequence). The CDR3 is 15 residues long. The DNA of the CDR3 is TGTGCTAGCAGCGAAGGGGCAGGGGGTAGGTCTGGCTACACCTTC. This translates into CASSEGAGGRSGYTF.

The sample holds one count of this clone. The gene calls are TRBV7-9 and TRBJ1-2, with 8 bases identical to TRBD1. CDR3 length: 14 amino acids. The V segment lost 1 base and the J segment 5 bases; nucleotides outside the gene matches: 3. Looked up from germline, CDR1 is SEHNR and CDR2 is FQNEAQ (reference sequence). The CDR3: CASSLVQGAYGYTF. The DNA for the CDR3 is TGTGCCAGCAGCTTAGTTCAGGGGGCGTATGGCTACACCTTC.

Here the CDR3 reads CASSLGQDGSPLHF. The CDR3 nucleotides are TGCGCCAGCAGCCTAGGACAGGATGGTTCACCCCTCCACTTT. This chain links TRBV5-1 with TRBJ1-6; 7 nucleotides match TRBD1. In germline, CDR1 is SGHRS, CDR2 YFSETQ. CDR3 size: 14 residues. V lost 4 bases to trimming and J lost 9 bases; unmatched junction nucleotides: 7. Full variable domain (remainder filled in from reference TRBV5-1 and TRBJ1-6): KAGVTQTPRYLIKTRGQQVTLSCSPISGHRSVSWYQQTPGQGLQFLFEYFSETQRNKGNFPGRFSGRQFSNSRSEMNVSTLELGDSALYLCASSLGQDGSPLHFGNGTRLTVT.

The chain couples TRBV29-1 to TRBJ1-2; a weak D match, TRBD1 (5 bases). Germline CDR1 and CDR2: SQVTM and ANQGSEA. V was shortened by 4 bases and J by 2 bases, with 23 bases between the two germline ends. The CDR3 has 17 residues. CDR3 coding DNA: TGCAGCGTTGTAGGTAGCCCAGGGAGAAGCCCGAACTATGGCTACACCTTC. Translating gives CSVVGSPGRSPNYGYTF.

The V gene is TRBV6-5, the J gene TRBJ1-6, with no clear D. The germline V gene encodes CDR1 MNHEY and CDR2 SVGAGI. CDR3 size: 12 residues. Deletions cut 6 bases from V and 10 bases from J, with 10 bases between. In nucleotides, the CDR3 is TGTGCCAGCAGCCCCCCACAGTCACCCCTCCACTTT. This encodes CASSPPQSPLHF.

The chain links TRBV18 to TRBJ1-1; D gene uncertain. This CDR3 comprises 13 residues. Germline assignment: CDR1 KGHSH and CDR2 LQKENI. V gave up 3 bases and J gave up 3 bases, with 8 bases separating them. In nucleotides, the CDR3 is TGTGCCAGCTCACCCCCGGGATACACTGAAGCTTTCTTT. Its translation is CASSPPGYTEAFF.

Concerning this clone itself: The junction shows a germline mismatch at one end, possibly a read error. V usage is TRBV7-7 and J usage is TRBJ2-5, with D tentatively TRBD1 or TRBD2 (5 bases each). The CDR3 runs to 13 residues. Germline V gene lookup returns CDR1 SSHAT and CDR2 FNYEAQ (reference sequence). In DNA, the CDR3 is TGTGCTAGCAGCTTCGGGGCTGAAGAGACCCAGTACTTC. It translates to CASSFGAEETQYF.

This clone was counted a single time. The chain is built from TRBV4-1 and TRBJ1-4; weak D call: TRBD1 (6 bases). The CDR3 runs 15 residues. V dropped 1 base and J dropped 8 bases, with 14 bases sitting between them. Germline CDR1 reads MGHRA; CDR2 reads YSYEKL. DNA of the CDR3: TGCGCCAGCAGCCAAGCCTCAGGGGTTGGAGAAAAACTGTTTTTT. This encodes CASSQASGVGEKLFF.